The 20 T cell receptor beta chains reported below all come from one sample, sequenced in a study of blood T cell repertoires in COVID-19. TCRdb's copy holds only in-frame clones and misses some; the assay was immunoSEQ multiplex PCR. The data contain tens of thousands of clones, approximately 92% of them singletons. The material sequenced was peripheral blood. Receptors were obtained from a man aged 55 to 70 with active COVID-19.

This chain uses TRBV20-1 with TRBJ2-1, with D perhaps matching TRBD2 (6 bases). Per germline, CDR1 DFQATT and CDR2 SNEGSKA (reference sequence). The V and J ends lost 3 bases and 6 bases respectively, with 9 bases between them. The CDR3 has 12 amino acids. The CDR3 sequence is CSASAGSNEQFF. The CDR3 nucleotides read TGCAGTGCTAGTGCCGGGAGCAATGAGCAGTTCTTC.

The rearrangement joins TRBV5-4 to TRBJ2-7, with a weak D call TRBD2 (6 bases). Germline loops: CDR1 SGHNT, CDR2 YYREEE (reference sequence). V was pared by 4 bases and J by 0 bases, with 14 bases between. The CDR3 contains 15 residues. The CDR3 protein is CASSRVLADSYEQYF. The CDR3 DNA sequence: TGTGCCAGCAGCCGGGTGTTAGCGGACTCCTACGAGCAGTACTTC.

The chain couples TRBV19 to TRBJ2-1; 10 bases align to TRBD2. Trimming at V came to 1 base and at J to 7 bases, leaving 4 bases not matched to a gene. The CDR3 length is 15 residues. The germline gives CDR1 LNHDA, CDR2 SQIVND (reference sequence). Written as DNA, the CDR3 is TGTGCCAGTAGTATAGTAAGCGGGAGGGCGAATGAGCAGTTCTTC. This sequence encodes CASSIVSGRANEQFF.

V gene TRBV7-8 combines with J gene TRBJ1-1; D unclear. In germline, CDR1 is SGHVS, CDR2 FQNEAQ. V was clipped by 4 bases and J by 2 bases, with 8 bases between them. The CDR3 spans 13 residues. CDR3 nucleotide sequence: TGTGCCAGCAGCTGGGAGAGAAACACTGAAGCTTTCTTT. Protein product: CASSWERNTEAFF. Full variable domain (rest looked up from reference TRBV7-8 and TRBJ1-1): GAGVSQSPRYKVAKRGQDVALRCDPISGHVSLFWYQQALGQGPEFLTYFQNEAQLDKSGLPSDRFFAERPEGSVSTLKIQRTQQEDSAVYLCASSWERNTEAFFGQGTRLTVV.

The rearrangement joins TRBV9 to TRBJ2-1; possible D gene TRBD2, 6 bases. The CDR3 has 16 amino acids. From germline, CDR1 is SGDLS and CDR2 YYNGEE. V shed 6 bases and J shed 0 bases, with 16 bases lying between them. The CDR3 DNA reads TGTGCCAGCAACAAAGGAGGGGTGAGCTCCTACAATGAGCAGTTCTTC. The encoded protein is CASNKGGVSSYNEQFF.

The V call is TRBV5-5, the J call TRBJ2-5; D ambiguous. This CDR3 spans 14 amino acids. The germline V and J ends were trimmed by 4 bases and 2 bases, with 12 bases remaining between them. Looked up from germline, CDR1 is SGHKS and CDR2 is YYEKEE (reference sequence). Here the CDR3 DNA reads TGTGCCAGCAGCGCACGCGCATTGCAAGAGACCCAGTACTTC. Its protein is CASSARALQETQYF.

The rearrangement links TRBV6-6 to TRBJ2-1; 10 nucleotides line up with TRBD2. The CDR3 spans 14 residues. Germline CDR1 reads MNHNY; CDR2 reads SVGAGI (reference sequence). Unmatched junction bases numbered 6, after V lost 4 bases and J lost 9 bases. For the CDR3, the DNA is TGTGCCAGCAGTTTCCCAGCGGGAGGGAGTGAGCAGTTCTTC. Its protein product is CASSFPAGGSEQFF.

The chain is built from TRBV27 and TRBJ2-1; D might be TRBD2 (6 bases). Trimming pared 0 bases from V and 9 bases from J, leaving 12 bases between. The CDR3 extends over 14 amino acids. Germline V gene sequence: CDR1 MNHEY, CDR2 SMNVEV (reference sequence). The CDR3 bases are TGTGCCAGCAGTTTATCCGGGAGCAGGGTTGAGCAGTTCTTC. Translation gives CASSLSGSRVEQFF.

The chain links TRBV4-1 to TRBJ2-1; TRBD2 matches 7 bases. CDR3 length: 17 amino acids. Germline CDR1 is MGHRA and CDR2 is YSYEKL. V lost 3 bases and J lost 1; bases outside the gene matches: 9. The DNA for the CDR3 is TGCGCCAGCAGCCATACCCCCGGGGAGGGGTCCTACAATGAGCAGTTCTTC. This gives the protein CASSHTPGEGSYNEQFF.

The chain has TRBV9 and TRBJ2-7, with TRBD1 matching over 11 bases. The CDR3 totals 16 residues. J gave up 3 bases and V 3 bases, and 8 bases lay outside the gene matches. Germline V lookup: CDR1 SGDLS, CDR2 YYNGEE. This CDR3 is CASSERGGTGGYEQYF. The CDR3 nucleotides are TGTGCCAGCAGCGAAAGAGGTGGGACAGGGGGCTACGAGCAGTACTTC.

The V call is TRBV9, the J call TRBJ2-7; the D gene is possibly TRBD2 (6 bases). Per the germline V gene, CDR1 is SGDLS and CDR2 is YYNGEE. V lost 5 bases to trimming and J lost 2 bases, with 17 bases between them. CDR3 length: 15 residues. The DNA of the CDR3 is TGTGCCAGCAGTCGGAGGGACGCGAAAACCTACGAGCAGTACTTC. This sequence encodes CASSRRDAKTYEQYF.

V gene TRBV28 combines with J gene TRBJ2-7, with a possible D match to TRBD1 (6 bases). Looked up from germline, CDR1 is MDHEN and CDR2 is SYDVKM. CDR3 size: 16 residues. V was clipped by 1 base and J by 3 bases, with 16 bases between them. The DNA of the CDR3 is TGTGCCAGCAGTTTATCGGGTCAGACAGGCGGCTACGAGCAGTACTTC. Its translation: CASSLSGQTGGYEQYF.

The chain couples TRBV30 to TRBJ2-1; tentatively, D is TRBD2 (5 bases). CDR1 is GTSNPN and CDR2 is SVGIG in the germline V gene (reference sequence). V lost 0 bases, J lost 5 bases, and 14 bases lay in between. The CDR3 loop spans 15 amino acids. The CDR3 DNA is TGTGCCTGGAGTGTATTCGGGGTCGTCAACAATGAGCAGTTCTTC. It translates to CAWSVFGVVNNEQFF.

In DNA form, the CDR3 reads TGTGCCAGCAGCTGGGGACTAGCCGCCTACAATGAGCAGTTCTTC. It encodes CASSWGLAAYNEQFF. The chain carries TRBV5-4 and TRBJ2-1, with 9 bases matching TRBD2. The germline V gene encodes CDR1 SGHNT and CDR2 YYREEE (reference sequence). The V gene end was trimmed by 3 bases and the J gene end by 2 bases; junction bases not matched to a gene: 3. CDR3 size: 15 residues.

The chain links TRBV5-1 to TRBJ2-4; TRBD2 matches at 7 bases. The CDR3 extends over 14 amino acids. Germline trimming cut 3 bases from V and 8 bases from J; bases unmatched to any gene: 8. Germline CDR1 is SGHRS and CDR2 is YFSETQ. CDR3 in amino acids: CASSSLGRGDIQYF. The DNA of the CDR3 is TGCGCCAGCAGCTCGCTGGGACGGGGGGACATTCAGTACTTC.

V usage is TRBV3-1 (or the pseudogene TRBV3-2) and J usage is TRBJ2-2, with TRBD2 matching over 15 bases. V lost 3 bases to trimming and J lost 5 bases; unmatched junction nucleotides: 19. The germline CDR1 and CDR2 sequences are LGHDT and YNNKEL (reference sequence). CDR3 length: 22 amino acids. CDR3 protein: CASSHGRGPGLAGGPATGELFF. CDR3 bases: TGTGCCAGCAGCCACGGGCGGGGACCGGGACTAGCGGGAGGACCAGCGACCGGGGAGCTGTTTTTT.

The gene calls are TRBV6-2 or TRBV6-3 and TRBJ1-5; 7 nucleotides line up with TRBD1. Germline trimming cut 2 bases from V and 6 bases from J; bases unmatched to any gene: 7. Germline CDR1 reads MNHEY; CDR2 reads SVGEGT. This CDR3 has 15 residues. In DNA, the CDR3 is TGTGCCAGCAGTTACGAGACAGGGTCCGTTCAGCCCCAGCATTTT. Its translation is CASSYETGSVQPQHF.

This chain uses TRBV28 with TRBJ2-6; no clear D. V lost 7 bases and J lost 0, with 7 bases in between. This CDR3 region has 14 residues. Germline V lookup: CDR1 MDHEN, CDR2 SYDVKM. The CDR3 loop reads CASKQSSGANVLTF. Written as DNA, the CDR3 is TGTGCCAGCAAACAGAGCTCTGGGGCCAACGTCCTGACTTTC.

V is TRBV19 and J is TRBJ2-2, with a weak D call TRBD2 (5 bases). CDR1 is LNHDA and CDR2 is SQIVND in the germline V gene (reference sequence). The CDR3 sequence is 14 residues long. Trimming removed 7 bases at V and 1 base at J, with 10 bases between. CDR3 DNA sequence: TGTGCCAGTAACCCTACTAGGAACACCGGGGAGCTGTTTTTT. Amino acids: CASNPTRNTGELFF.

V is TRBV5-1 and J is TRBJ2-1; TRBD2 matches 13 bases. With V trimmed by 2 bases and J by 6 bases, 2 bases remained unmatched. Germline CDR1 and CDR2: SGHRS and YFSETQ. CDR3 length: 15 amino acids. As DNA, the CDR3 is TGCGCCAGCAGCTTCACTAGCGGGAGGGGCAATGAGCAGTTCTTC. This codes for CASSFTSGRGNEQFF.